This T cell receptor beta chain derives from a study of long-term antiretroviral therapy in people with HIV. General observations from the study: Those clones which expanded before ART made up the dominant part of the repertoire at all time points.

Runs used v3.0 of the immunoSEQ assay and were done at survey level. Here immunoSEQ multiplex PCR was the method, and the copy in TCRdb shows in-frame clones only, minus some. The sample holds around 16,000 clones, around 85% seen once. Everyone in the study who had HIV was treated in the United States. A remark on this clone: Its antigen is not known.

Sequencing used unsorted PBMCs, obtained approximately 1.3 years before starting antiretroviral therapy. The clonotype was recovered from a man younger than 45 with HIV.

The CDR3, as DNA: TGTGCCACCAGCAGAGGAGGAGACAATGAGCAGTTCTTC. Protein sequence: CATSRGGDNEQFF. The chain recombines TRBV15 with TRBJ2-1; D is unclear. The germline V gene has CDR1 LNHNV and CDR2 YYDKDF (reference sequence). This CDR3 is 13 amino acids long. V lost 1 base to trimming and J lost 5 bases, with 6 bases between them.